This T cell receptor (beta chain) was retrieved from a study of T cell changes during pregnancy in multiple sclerosis. The length of the CDR3 is 11 residues. Germline V CDR1 and CDR2: GTSNPN, SVGIG (reference sequence). V dropped 4 bases and J dropped 8 bases, with 11 bases sitting between them. Measured with immunoSEQ multiplex PCR; TCRdb has only the in-frame clones, and not every one. The data contain about 61,000 clones, about nine tenths of them singletons. The TCR was taken from a female donor in good health, enrolled as a control in a pregnancy study. This chain joins TRBV30 and TRBJ1-1; tentative D call: TRBD1 (5 bases). Sequences were derived from peripheral blood, sampled in the first trimester of pregnancy. This CDR3 reads CAWNRRAEAFF. The CDR3 DNA sequence: TGTGCCTGGAACAGGCGCGCAGAAGCTTTCTTT.